This T cell receptor (beta chain) was sequenced during a study of cytomegalovirus exposure and HLA in healthy donors (dated by TCRdb to about 2017). Background for the entire study: An earlier analysis of 550 to 700 of the donors reported approximately 290 Gb of sequence data and roughly 100 million unique TCR beta sequences from some 180 million T cells. Approximately 300 gigabases of sequencing data and roughly 80 million unique TCR sequences made up an early release that covered over 550 HLA-typed donors. Of the roughly 400 genotyped donors, 65% to 90% were placed in the genetic ancestry cluster associated with self-reported Caucasian donors. The study aimed to test whether signatures of past pathogen exposure could be identified by cataloging public T cell receptors. Using immunosequencing, the study profiled T cell repertoires from some 670 subjects and related those repertoires to cytomegalovirus serostatus. Besides the first cohort of approximately 670 subjects, a separate validation cohort made up of 120 different subjects was used. To predict cytomegalovirus infection status, the study combined high-throughput TCR immunosequencing, statistical association of individual TCRs with disease status, and machine learning. A later analysis re-examined previously published TCR beta repertoires from just over 650 donors and added high-resolution HLA genotyping to investigate patterns of TCR occurrence. The later analysis used no new phenotypic data to find candidate immune exposures, relying instead on TCR beta sequences and their occurrence across donors. An earlier analysis of around 580 of the donors used high-throughput TCR beta sequencing to judge whether each TCR beta V gene segment behaved as functional or pseudogenic. Donor age, sex, ethnicity and CMV serostatus were compiled alongside the repertoire data. A later genetic analysis used genome-wide SNP genotypes for 398 of the 666 donors, treating that subset as a discovery cohort. All discovery cohort repertoires had been generated on a single sequencing platform. HLA typing covered class I and class II loci at four-digit resolution. Typing coverage varied by locus: roughly 629-640 donors for A, B, C, DRB1 and DQB1; approximately 500 for DQA1; 606 for DPA1; roughly 450 for DPB1. Five DR-DQ haplotypes were treated as single units for association and clustering because of strong linkage in the cohort. On average, around 240,000 unique TCR beta nucleotide sequences were sequenced per donor among roughly 430 genotyped donors of the cohort, with around 19% of those sequences being non-productive. Results and caveats for the whole study, not just this receptor: In a later genetic analysis, a missense DCLRE1C variant was associated with V-gene and J-gene trimming of TCR beta chains, and the association was replicated in an independent cohort. CMV serostatus was the only immune exposure information available for the cohort. A later analysis found that most CMV-associated TCR beta chains appeared HLA-restricted, with HLA associations seemingly driven largely by CMV exposure. The authors suggested that the approach could potentially be generalized to other disease states and immunological phenotypes. In a later analysis, HLA-associated TCR beta chains showed more clonal expansion and lower generation probabilities than non-associated chains that were equally common. A further reported finding was that TCR beta sequences accurately predicted the HLA-A and HLA-B alleles for most subjects in the first cohort. Sequencing depth was assumed to be roughly uniform across donors in the presence/absence analyses, though that assumption may not hold. In vitro tests confirmed that a few of the cytomegalovirus-associated TCR beta chains recognize cytomegalovirus antigens. In the study, approximately 160 TCR beta chains were listed as associated with cytomegalovirus. Approximately 16 rarely observed V segments, including chromosome 9 orphons, were excluded from the earlier analysis of 550 to 700 of the donors because counts were too low. In this cohort, only TCR beta chains were sequenced, and detectable features were limited by the absence of alpha or paired-chain data. The sequencing pipeline was judged likely to have produced a cluster of highly shared sequence variants as a technical artifact. Because some donors lacked HLA typing at each locus, the association tests relied only on the typed subset. Specific HLA alleles were associated with 15,000 to 20,000 TCR beta sequences at a false discovery rate of 0.05 in a later analysis. In both the original and validation cohorts, the classifier was reported to diagnose cytomegalovirus status with high specificity and sensitivity. Across donors, most TCR sequences were observed very rarely, whereas some public TCRs were present in many individuals. Because the 87-base-pair reads could not distinguish some IMGT-functional V segments, including TRBV6-2 and TRBV6-3, those segments were excluded. In a later analysis, several top co-occurrence clusters were reported to appear linked to parvovirus B19, influenza, CMV and Epstein-Barr virus. Linkage disequilibrium might explain the correlated functional status among segregating V segments, but an unknown experimental factor could not be ruled out. Assigning TCR associations to individual alleles was difficult when HLA alleles, especially DR and DQ, strongly co-occurred. A later analysis found that TCR association rates varied across HLA loci, with DRB1 alleles showing the most associated TCRs and HLA-C alleles the fewest. An earlier analysis of 450 to 750 of the donors showed that most TCR beta V segments appeared in productive rearrangements either about 87% or about 30% of the time, which broadly matched IMGT annotations. Compared with the roughly 670-donor mean, donors in an Asian-associated ancestry cluster had fewer N-insertions in productive TCRs, according to a later genetic analysis.

The cohort was made up of 650 to 700 healthy bone marrow donors. All cohort members were sampled while nominally healthy, although unrecorded immune exposures were likely present. The donor was CMV seronegative and belonged to the group of under 400 seronegative cohort members. A peripheral blood sample was provided by each donor, and peripheral blood mononuclear cells were used for TCR beta sequencing. Genomic DNA extraction from the blood cell samples was performed with the Qiagen DNeasy Blood Extraction Kit. The library was generated by the immunoSEQ multiplex PCR assay. For the multiplex PCR, a mixture combining 60 forward primers for TCR Vbeta segments and 13 reverse primers for TCR Jbeta segments was used. The CDR3 region of rearranged TCR beta genes was amplified from genomic DNA by a multiplex PCR assay. The amplified TCR beta libraries were sequenced on the Illumina HiSeq System as 87-base-pair reads. On the study's bioinformatics: A later analysis tallied roughly 80 million unique TCR beta chains across the approximately 670 repertoires, and about 10 million of those chains were shared by two or more donors. Raw reads were error-corrected and collapsed into unique sequences by a nearest-neighbor algorithm in which closely related sequences were merged to remove PCR and sequencing errors. CDR3 sequences were aligned to IMGT reference sequences to assign V, D and J gene segments. For a sequence to be retained, a match of at least six nucleotides was required to both a V gene segment and a J gene segment. A rearrangement was called productive if the CDR3 had no stop codons and remained in frame with V and J, and every other rearrangement was called non-productive. CDR3 was defined according to IMGT convention as the region running from the second conserved V-encoded cysteine to the conserved J-encoded phenylalanine. Sequences without an unambiguous match to a single V gene segment were excluded from the earlier analysis of over 500 of the donors. In an earlier analysis of almost 600 of the donors, a V segment was called functional when productive rearrangements were above 56.7%, and segregating when the standard deviation between donors exceeded 5%. A statistical classification framework was developed to diagnose cytomegalovirus status using the catalog of TCR beta chain sequences. In a later analysis, TCR nucleotide sequences were compared against IMGT/GENE-DB human TR gene sequences so that V and J genes could be assigned. Using the TCRdist pipeline, a later analysis assigned CDR3 sequences along with most-parsimonious VDJ recombination scenarios. In a later analysis, each TCR beta chain was defined by its CDR3 amino acid sequence together with its V-gene family, and reads without a unique V-gene family were excluded. As a way to deal with suspected cross-contamination and a sequencing artifact, a later analysis dropped 450 to 600 nucleotide sequences that were highly shared and had low generation probability. For each public chain, a later analysis derived a clonal expansion index from normalized ranks of inferred template counts within each repertoire. In a later analysis, generation probabilities were computed with a VDJ recombination model fitted to out-of-frame rearrangements, and the resulting probabilities were checked against IGoR. In a later analysis, hypergeometric tests were used to score TCR-TCR, TCR-HLA and TCR-CMV co-occurrence, with a repertoire-size bias correction applied to TCR pairs. False discovery rates were estimated in a later analysis by permuting HLA or CMV assignments 20 times. In a later analysis, co-occurring TCRs were grouped with DBSCAN, and TCRdist sequence similarity was added when clustering was performed within HLA-allele-positive subsets. For co-occurrence clustering, repertoires with fewer than 30,000 or more than 120,000 public chains were excluded, along with about five repertoires with anomalous nucleotide sharing. In its TCRdb copy, this immuneACCESS table keeps in-frame sequences only and misses some clones. Where compared with another copy, unresolved V genes explain less than half of these, and the others have no known cause. V and J calls and clone size are copied from that table; D and trimming were computed from the DNA. Within this sample are some 130,000 clones, with around three quarters of them counted one time only. In total, the top ten clones hold 1% of the sample.

This clone was counted once. Its antigen remains unidentified. No base-level quality is on record; no much larger clone is a single base apart. V is shortened by 6 bases, J by 0 bases, and the region joining them spans 9 bases. From the cysteine up to the phenylalanine, the CDR3 has a length of 15 residues. CDR3 DNA is the only sequence kept; it has 45 bases, read in frame from the first base. From a lookup of the germline V gene (reference sequence), CDR1 and CDR2 are MNHEY and SMNVEV. Recombination linked TRBV27 to TRBJ1-6; there is no confident call for the D gene. Material for sequencing was PBMCs. The sequence was obtained from a man aged 40-49 years in good health and CMV-seronegative. The CDR3 protein sequence reads: CASRRDNSYNSPLHF. The DNA is TGTGCCAGCAGGAGGGATAACTCCTATAATTCACCCCTCCACTTT.